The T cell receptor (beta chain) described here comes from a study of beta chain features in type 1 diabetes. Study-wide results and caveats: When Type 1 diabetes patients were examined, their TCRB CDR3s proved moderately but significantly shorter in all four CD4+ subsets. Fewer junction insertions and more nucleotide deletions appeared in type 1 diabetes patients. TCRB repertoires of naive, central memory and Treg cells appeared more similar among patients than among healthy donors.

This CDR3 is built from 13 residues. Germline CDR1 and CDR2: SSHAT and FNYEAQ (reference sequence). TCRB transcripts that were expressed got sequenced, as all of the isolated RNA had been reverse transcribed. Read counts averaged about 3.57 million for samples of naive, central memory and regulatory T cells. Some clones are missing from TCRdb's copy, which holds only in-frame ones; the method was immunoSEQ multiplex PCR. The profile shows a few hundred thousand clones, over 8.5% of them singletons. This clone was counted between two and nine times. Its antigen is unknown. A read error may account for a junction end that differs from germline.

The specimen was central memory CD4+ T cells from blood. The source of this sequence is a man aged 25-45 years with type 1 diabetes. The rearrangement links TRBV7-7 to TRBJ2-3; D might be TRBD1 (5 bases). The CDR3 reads CASSPNSGDTQYF. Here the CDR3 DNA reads TGTGCTAGCAGCCCCAACTCAGGGGATACGCAGTATTTT.